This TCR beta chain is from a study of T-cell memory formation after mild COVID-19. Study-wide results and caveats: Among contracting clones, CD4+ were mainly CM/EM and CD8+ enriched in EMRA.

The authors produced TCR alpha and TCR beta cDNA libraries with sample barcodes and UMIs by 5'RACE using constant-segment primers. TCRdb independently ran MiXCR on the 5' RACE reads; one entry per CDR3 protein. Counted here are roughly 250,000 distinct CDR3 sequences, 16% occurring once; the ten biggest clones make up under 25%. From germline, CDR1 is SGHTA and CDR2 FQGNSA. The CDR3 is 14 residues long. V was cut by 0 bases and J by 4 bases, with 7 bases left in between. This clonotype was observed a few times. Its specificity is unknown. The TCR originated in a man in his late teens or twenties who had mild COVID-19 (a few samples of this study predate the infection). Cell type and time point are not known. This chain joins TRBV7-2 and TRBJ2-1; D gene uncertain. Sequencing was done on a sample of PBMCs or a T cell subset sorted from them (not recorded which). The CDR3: CASSLAPGYNEQFF. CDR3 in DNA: TGTGCCAGCAGCTTAGCGCCAGGTTACAATGAGCAGTTCTTC.